The T cell receptor (beta chain) described here comes from a study of read filtering for tumor transcriptome and immune sequencing. As for the study in general: RNA-seq yielded only about 75 to 1,400 TCR reads, IR-seq about 4.05 to 11 million. Findings and caveats of the study: RNA-seq captured clonotypes less deeply and reliably than IR-seq.

Bone marrow was sampled from every patient at the time of active disease. This clonotype came up many times. Its target is not known. From about 400 ng of RNA, a library with molecular barcoded alpha/delta and beta/gamma adaptors was made. TCRdb processed the reads anew with MiXCR; each CDR3 protein has one entry. The sample shows about 27,000 distinct CDR3 sequences, roughly an eighth of them seen only once. The CDR3 spans 15 residues. Germline CDR1 SEHNR, CDR2 FQNEAQ (reference sequence). Trimming at V came to 3 bases and at J to 5 bases, leaving 4 bases not matched to a gene. The source of this sequence is a donor at least 40 years old with multiple myeloma. The sample taken for sequencing was a population of CD138-negative cells sorted from bone marrow. The rearrangement uses TRBV7-9 and TRBJ2-5; 12 bases map to TRBD2. The CDR3 DNA is TGTGCCAGCAGCTTGACTAGCGGGAGCGGTGAGACCCAGTACTTC. Amino acid sequence: CASSLTSGSGETQYF.